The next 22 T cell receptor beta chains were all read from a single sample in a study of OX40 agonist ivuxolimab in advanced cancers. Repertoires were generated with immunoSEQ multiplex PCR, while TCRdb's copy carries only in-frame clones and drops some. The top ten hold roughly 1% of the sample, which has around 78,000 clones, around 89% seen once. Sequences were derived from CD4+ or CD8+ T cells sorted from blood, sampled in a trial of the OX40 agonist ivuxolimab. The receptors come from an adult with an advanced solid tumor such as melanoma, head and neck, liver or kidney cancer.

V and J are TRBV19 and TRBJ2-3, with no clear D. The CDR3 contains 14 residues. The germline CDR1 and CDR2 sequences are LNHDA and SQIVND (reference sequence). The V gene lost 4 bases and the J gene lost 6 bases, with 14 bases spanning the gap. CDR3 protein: CASSTDTTLDTQYF. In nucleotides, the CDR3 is TGTGCCAGTAGTACCGACACGACCCTCGATACGCAGTATTTT. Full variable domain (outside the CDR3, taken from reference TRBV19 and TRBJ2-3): DGGITQSPKYLFRKEGQNVTLSCEQNLNHDAMYWYRQDPGQGLRLIYYSQIVNDFQKGDIAEGYSVSREKKESFPLTVTSAQKNPTAFYLCASSTDTTLDTQYFGPGTRLTVL.

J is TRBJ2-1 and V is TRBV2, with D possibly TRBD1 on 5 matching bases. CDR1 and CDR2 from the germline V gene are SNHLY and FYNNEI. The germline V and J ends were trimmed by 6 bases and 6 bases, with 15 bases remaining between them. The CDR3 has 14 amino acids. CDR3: CASRENSQANEQFF. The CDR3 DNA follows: TGTGCCAGCAGGGAAAATTCACAGGCCAATGAGCAGTTCTTC.

This CDR3 is CASSQDLGGLVEETQYF. Here the CDR3 DNA reads TGTGCCAGCAGCCAAGATCTTGGGGGGTTGGTTGAAGAGACCCAGTACTTC. The rearrangement uses TRBV4-2 and TRBJ2-5; a possible D gene is TRBD2 (6 bases). The CDR3 sequence is 17 residues long. Germline V gene data show CDR1 as LGHNA and CDR2 as YNFKEQ. Between the trimmed V and J ends, which lost 0 bases and 3 bases, there was a span of 17 bases.

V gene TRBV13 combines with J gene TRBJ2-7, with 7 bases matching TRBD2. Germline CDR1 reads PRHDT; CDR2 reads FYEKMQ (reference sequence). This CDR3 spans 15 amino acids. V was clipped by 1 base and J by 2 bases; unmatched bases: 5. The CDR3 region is CASSLERGVAYEQYF. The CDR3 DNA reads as TGTGCCAGCAGCTTAGAGCGGGGCGTTGCCTACGAGCAGTACTTC.

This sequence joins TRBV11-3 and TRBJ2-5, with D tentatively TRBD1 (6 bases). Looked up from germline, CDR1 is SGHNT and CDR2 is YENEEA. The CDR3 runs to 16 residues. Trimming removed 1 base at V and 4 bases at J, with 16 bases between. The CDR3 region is CASSLGATGPRETQYF. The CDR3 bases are TGTGCCAGCAGCTTAGGGGCTACAGGGCCTAGAGAGACCCAGTACTTC.

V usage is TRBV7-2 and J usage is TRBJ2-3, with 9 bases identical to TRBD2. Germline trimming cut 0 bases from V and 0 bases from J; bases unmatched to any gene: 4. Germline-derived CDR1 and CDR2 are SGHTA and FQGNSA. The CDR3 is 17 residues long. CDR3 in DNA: TGTGCCAGCAGCTTAGCTCTAGCGGGGCCTAGCACAGATACGCAGTATTTT. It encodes CASSLALAGPSTDTQYF.

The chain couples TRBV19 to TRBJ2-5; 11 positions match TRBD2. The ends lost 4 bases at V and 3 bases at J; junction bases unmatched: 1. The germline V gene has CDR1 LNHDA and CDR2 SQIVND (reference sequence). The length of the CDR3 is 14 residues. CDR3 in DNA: TGTGCCAGTAGTACGACTAGCGGGGAAGAGACCCAGTACTTC. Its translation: CASSTTSGEETQYF.

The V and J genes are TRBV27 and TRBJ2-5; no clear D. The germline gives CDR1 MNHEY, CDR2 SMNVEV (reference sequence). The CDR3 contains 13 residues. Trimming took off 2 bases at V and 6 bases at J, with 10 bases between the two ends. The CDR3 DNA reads TGTGCCAGCAGTTTACAGGCGGAGAAGACCCAGTACTTC. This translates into CASSLQAEKTQYF.

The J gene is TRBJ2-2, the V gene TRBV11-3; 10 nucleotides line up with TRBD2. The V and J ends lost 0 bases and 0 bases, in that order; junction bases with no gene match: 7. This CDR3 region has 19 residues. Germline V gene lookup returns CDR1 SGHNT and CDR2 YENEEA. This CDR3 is CASSLDLGLATANTGELFF. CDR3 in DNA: TGTGCCAGCAGCTTAGATCTGGGACTAGCGACCGCGAACACCGGGGAGCTGTTTTTT.

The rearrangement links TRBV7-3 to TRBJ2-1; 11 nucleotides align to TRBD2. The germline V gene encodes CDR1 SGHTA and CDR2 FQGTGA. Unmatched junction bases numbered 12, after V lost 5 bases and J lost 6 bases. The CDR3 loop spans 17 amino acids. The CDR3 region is CASSPDLVSGRANEQFF. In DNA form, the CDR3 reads TGTGCCAGCAGCCCTGACCTTGTTAGCGGGAGGGCCAATGAGCAGTTCTTC.

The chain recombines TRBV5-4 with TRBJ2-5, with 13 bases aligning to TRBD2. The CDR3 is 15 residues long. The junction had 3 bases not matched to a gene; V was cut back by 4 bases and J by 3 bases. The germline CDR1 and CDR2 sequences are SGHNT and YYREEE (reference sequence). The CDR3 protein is CASSPGTSGEETQYF. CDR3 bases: TGTGCCAGCAGCCCGGGGACTAGCGGGGAAGAGACCCAGTACTTC.

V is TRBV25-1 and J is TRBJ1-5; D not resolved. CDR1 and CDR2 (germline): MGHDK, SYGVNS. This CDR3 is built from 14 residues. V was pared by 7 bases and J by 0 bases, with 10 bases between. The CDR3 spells CASTSGSSNQPQHF. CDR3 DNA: TGTGCCAGCACCTCGGGGAGTAGCAATCAGCCCCAGCATTTT.

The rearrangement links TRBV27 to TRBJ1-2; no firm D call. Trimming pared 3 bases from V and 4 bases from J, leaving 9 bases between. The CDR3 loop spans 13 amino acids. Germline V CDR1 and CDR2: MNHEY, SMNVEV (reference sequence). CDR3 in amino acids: CASSFRTGYGYTF. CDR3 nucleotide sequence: TGTGCCAGCAGTTTCAGGACCGGCTATGGCTACACCTTC.

The CDR3: CASSAARQGSTDTQYF. The CDR3 DNA follows: TGTGCCAGCAGTGCCGCCAGACAGGGGAGCACAGATACGCAGTATTTT. The J gene is TRBJ2-3, the V gene TRBV6-1, with 8 bases aligning to TRBD1. Germline V gene data show CDR1 as MNHNS and CDR2 as SASEGT. J lost 0 bases, V lost 4 bases, and 6 bases had no gene match. CDR3 length: 16 amino acids.

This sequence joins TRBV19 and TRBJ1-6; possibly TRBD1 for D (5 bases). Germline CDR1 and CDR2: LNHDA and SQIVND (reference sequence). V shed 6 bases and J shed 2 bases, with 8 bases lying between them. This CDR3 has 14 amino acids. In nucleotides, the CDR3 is TGTGCCAGTAGCGACAGTCCCTATAATTCACCCCTCCACTTT. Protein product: CASSDSPYNSPLHF.

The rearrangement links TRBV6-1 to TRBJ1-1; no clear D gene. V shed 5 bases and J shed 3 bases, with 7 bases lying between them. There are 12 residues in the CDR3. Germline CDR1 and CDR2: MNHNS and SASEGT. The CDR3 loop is CASSLGYTEAFF. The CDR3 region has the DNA TGTGCCAGCAGTTTGGGGTACACTGAAGCTTTCTTT.

The CDR3 protein is CAWSVTGTGPQHF. Written as DNA, the CDR3 is TGTGCCTGGAGTGTAACAGGGACGGGTCCCCAGCATTTT. The chain has TRBV30 and TRBJ1-5; D perhaps matches TRBD1 (6 bases). CDR3 size: 13 residues. The V and J ends lost 0 bases and 10 bases respectively, with 13 bases between them. Germline assignment: CDR1 GTSNPN and CDR2 SVGIG (reference sequence).

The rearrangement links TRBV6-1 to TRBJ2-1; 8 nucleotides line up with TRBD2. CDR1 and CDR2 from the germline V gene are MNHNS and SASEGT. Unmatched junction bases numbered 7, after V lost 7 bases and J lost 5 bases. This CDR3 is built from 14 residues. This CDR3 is CASTFLAGNNEQFF. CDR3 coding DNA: TGTGCCAGCACCTTTCTAGCGGGTAACAATGAGCAGTTCTTC.

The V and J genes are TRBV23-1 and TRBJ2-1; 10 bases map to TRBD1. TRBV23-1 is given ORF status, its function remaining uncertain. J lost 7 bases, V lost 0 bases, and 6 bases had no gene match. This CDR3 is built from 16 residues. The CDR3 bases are TGCGCCAGCAGTCAATCGGGGACAGGGGCAATGAATGAGCAGTTCTTC. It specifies CASSQSGTGAMNEQFF.

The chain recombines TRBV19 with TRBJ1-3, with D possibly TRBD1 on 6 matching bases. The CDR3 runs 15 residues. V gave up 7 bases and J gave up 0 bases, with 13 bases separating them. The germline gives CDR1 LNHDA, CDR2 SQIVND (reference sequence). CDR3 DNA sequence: TGTGCCAGTACCCAAGGACAGAGCTCTGGAAACACCATATATTTT. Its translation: CASTQGQSSGNTIYF.

The CDR3: CASSPTGLHNEQFF. CDR3 nucleotides: TGTGCCAGCAGCCCAACGGGACTCCACAATGAGCAGTTCTTC. This sequence joins TRBV9 and TRBJ2-1; D might be TRBD2 (6 bases). Germline assignment: CDR1 SGDLS and CDR2 YYNGEE. The CDR3 is made up of 14 amino acids. Trimming took off 4 bases at V and 5 bases at J, with 13 bases between the two ends. Filled out from reference TRBV9 and TRBJ2-1, the complete variable domain reads DSGVTQTPKHLITATGQRVTLRCSPRSGDLSVYWYQQSLDQGLQFLIQYYNGEERAKGNILERFSAQQFPDLHSELNLSSLELGDSALYFCASSPTGLHNEQFFGPGTRLTVL.

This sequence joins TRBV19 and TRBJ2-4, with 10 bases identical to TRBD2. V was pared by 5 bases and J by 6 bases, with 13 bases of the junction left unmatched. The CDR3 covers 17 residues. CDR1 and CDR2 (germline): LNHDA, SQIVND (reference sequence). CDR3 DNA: TGTGCCAGTAGTGATCGGCCAGCGGGAGGGCCGGGAAACATTCAGTACTTC. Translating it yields CASSDRPAGGPGNIQYF.